This T cell receptor (beta chain) was observed in a study of shared T cell receptors in the human thymus. The CDR3 is 14 residues long. Trimming shortened V by 3 bases and J by 5 bases, and 12 bases separated the two germline ends. Germline loops: CDR1 SGHNT, CDR2 YENEEA. Some clones are missing from TCRdb's copy, which holds only in-frame ones; the method was immunoSEQ multiplex PCR. Of around 340,000 clones listed, roughly 94% were seen once; the top ten hold roughly 0.02%. Input material: thymocytes. The chain couples TRBV11-3 to TRBJ2-3; the D gene is possibly TRBD2 (5 bases). The source is a human donor. The CDR3: CASSLGSEGDTQYF. CDR3 DNA: TGTGCCAGCAGCTTGGGTAGTGAGGGAGATACGCAGTATTTT.